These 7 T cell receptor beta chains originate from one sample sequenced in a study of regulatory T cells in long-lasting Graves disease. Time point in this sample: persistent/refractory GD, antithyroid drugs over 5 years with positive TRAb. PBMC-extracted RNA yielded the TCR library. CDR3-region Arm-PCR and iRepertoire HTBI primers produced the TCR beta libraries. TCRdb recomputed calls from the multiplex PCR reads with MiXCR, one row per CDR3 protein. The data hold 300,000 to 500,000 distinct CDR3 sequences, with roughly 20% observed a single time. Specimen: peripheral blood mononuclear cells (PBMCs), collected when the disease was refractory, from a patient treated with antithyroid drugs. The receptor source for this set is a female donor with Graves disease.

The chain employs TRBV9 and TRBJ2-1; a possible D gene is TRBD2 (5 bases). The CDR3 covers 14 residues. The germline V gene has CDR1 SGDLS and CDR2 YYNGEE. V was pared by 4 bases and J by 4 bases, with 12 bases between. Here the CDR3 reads CASSLTGNYNEQFF. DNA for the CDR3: TGTGCCAGCAGCCTCACGGGAAATTACAATGAGCAGTTCTTC. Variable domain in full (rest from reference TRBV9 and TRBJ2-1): DSGVTQTPKHLITATGQRVTLRCSPRSGDLSVYWYQQSLDQGLQFLIQYYNGEERAKGNILERFSAQQFPDLHSELNLSSLELGDSALYFCASSLTGNYNEQFFGPGTRLTVL.

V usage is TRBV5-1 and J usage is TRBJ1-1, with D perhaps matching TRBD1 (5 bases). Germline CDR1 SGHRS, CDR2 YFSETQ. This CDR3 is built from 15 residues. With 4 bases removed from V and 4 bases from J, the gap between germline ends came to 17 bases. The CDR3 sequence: CASSQEPGVGTEAFF. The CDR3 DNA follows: TGCGCCAGCAGCCAAGAACCGGGGGTGGGCACTGAAGCTTTCTTT.

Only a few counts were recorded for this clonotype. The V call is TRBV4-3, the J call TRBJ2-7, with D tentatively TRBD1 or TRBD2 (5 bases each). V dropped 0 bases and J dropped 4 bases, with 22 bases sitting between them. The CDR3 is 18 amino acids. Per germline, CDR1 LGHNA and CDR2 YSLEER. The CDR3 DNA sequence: TGCGCCAGCAGCCAAGAAGGGCCCAACGGGGCCTGGCGGTACGAGCAGTACTTC. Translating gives CASSQEGPNGAWRYEQYF.

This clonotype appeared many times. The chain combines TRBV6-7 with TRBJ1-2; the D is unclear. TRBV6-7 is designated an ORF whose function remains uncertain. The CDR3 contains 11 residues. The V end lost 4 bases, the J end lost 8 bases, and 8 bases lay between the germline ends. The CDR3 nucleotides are TGTGCCAGCAGTTCCCTTGAGGGCTACACCTTC. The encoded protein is CASSSLEGYTF.

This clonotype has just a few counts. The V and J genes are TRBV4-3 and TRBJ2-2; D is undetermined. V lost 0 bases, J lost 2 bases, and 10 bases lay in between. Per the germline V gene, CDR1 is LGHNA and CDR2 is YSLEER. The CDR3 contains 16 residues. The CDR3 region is CASSQDRATNTGELFF. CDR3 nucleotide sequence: TGCGCCAGCAGCCAAGATCGGGCAACCAACACCGGGGAGCTGTTTTTT.

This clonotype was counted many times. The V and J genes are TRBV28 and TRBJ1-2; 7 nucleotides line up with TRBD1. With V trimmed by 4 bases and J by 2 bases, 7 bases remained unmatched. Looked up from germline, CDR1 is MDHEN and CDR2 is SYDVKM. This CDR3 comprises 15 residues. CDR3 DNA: TGTGCCAGCAGTTCCGAAAACAGGGGCAACTATGGCTACACCTTC. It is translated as CASSSENRGNYGYTF.

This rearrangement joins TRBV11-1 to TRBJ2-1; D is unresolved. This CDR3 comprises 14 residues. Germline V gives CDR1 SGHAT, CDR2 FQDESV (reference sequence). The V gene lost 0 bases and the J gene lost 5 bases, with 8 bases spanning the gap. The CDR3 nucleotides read TGTGCCAGCAGCTTAGCGGGGAATGACAATGAGCAGTTCTTC. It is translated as CASSLAGNDNEQFF.